This T cell receptor beta chain was captured in a study of cytomegalovirus exposure and HLA in healthy donors. Study-wide points: For TCR beta chains, V- and J-gene trimming was later linked to a missense DCLRE1C variant. TCR beta sequences reportedly predicted the HLA-A and HLA-B alleles of most subjects accurately.

The CDR3 sequence is 15 residues long. Germline V gene data show CDR1 as MNHNS and CDR2 as SASEGT. J gave up 5 bases and V 4 bases, and 9 bases lay outside the gene matches. Donors consisted of healthy bone marrow donors. A note on this clone: Its antigen is unidentified.

The study ran its PCR with 60 Vbeta and 13 Jbeta primers. The protocol was immunoSEQ multiplex PCR, while the TCRdb copy is restricted to in-frame clones and leaves out a portion. The repertoire has around 170,000 clones, 76% of them found once; the top ten carry roughly 2.5%. This TCR was recovered from a young woman in good health and CMV-seropositive. The specimen was PBMCs. The gene calls are TRBV6-1 and TRBJ2-5; TRBD1 agrees at 8 bases. The CDR3 here is CASSVNQGAFETQYF. CDR3 bases: TGTGCCAGCAGTGTCAACCAGGGGGCTTTTGAGACCCAGTACTTC.